This T cell receptor beta chain is from a study of blood T cell repertoires in COVID-19. Study at large: From T cells, B-cell-depleted T cells, or PBMCs came the material, which was cDNA or gDNA.

This clone was seen just once. CDR1 and CDR2 (germline): MGHDK, SYGVNS. The V gene lost 7 bases and the J gene lost 0 bases, with 16 bases spanning the gap. The CDR3 length is 16 residues. Only in-frame clones appear in the TCRdb table, and some are missing; sequencing was by immunoSEQ multiplex PCR. The data contain 300,000 to 450,000 clones, roughly nine tenths of them singletons. This clonotype was obtained from a man aged 18 to 30 who had recovered from COVID-19. The sample taken for sequencing was PBMCs or T cells enriched from blood (not recorded which). The chain recombines TRBV25-1 with TRBJ1-5; D not certain. The DNA of the CDR3 is TGTGCCAGCACAGGTGGCGGGAGTCATAGCAATCAGCCCCAGCATTTT. Translating it yields CASTGGGSHSNQPQHF.